These 19 T cell receptor beta chains were sequenced from one sample in a study of response to subunit inactivated influenza vaccine. TCRdb itself ran the RT-PCR reads through MiXCR, one entry per CDR3 protein. The table includes 150,000 to 200,000 distinct CDR3 sequences, about an eighth detected once. This sample also belongs to another study, concerning T cells expressing NK-cell markers. In that study: Synthesis of TCR beta cDNA relied on 5'RACE template switching carrying UMIs.

Source: CD8+ T cells sorted from PBMCs, taken 12 days after vaccination. The receptors here all came from a man in his fifties or sixties who received an inactivated influenza vaccine.

This clonotype was found many times. The chain carries TRBV2 and TRBJ1-1; tentative D call: TRBD1 (6 bases). V lost 7 bases, J lost 11 bases, and 14 bases lay in between. The CDR3 loop spans 11 amino acids. Germline V gene sequence: CDR1 SNHLY, CDR2 FYNNEI. The CDR3 spells CASNRRGAAFF. CDR3 DNA: TGTGCCAGCAACCGTCGGGGGGCGGCTTTCTTT.

This clonotype has more than one count but fewer than ten. This chain connects TRBV7-6 to TRBJ2-7; a possible D gene is TRBD2 (5 bases). CDR3 length: 13 residues. CDR1 and CDR2 from the germline V gene are SGHVS and FNYEAQ. Between the trimmed V and J ends, which lost 3 bases and 1 base, there was a span of 7 bases. The DNA of the CDR3 is TGTGCCAGCAGCTTGACTAAATCCTACGAGCAGTACTTC. Its translation: CASSLTKSYEQYF.

In this sample, this clonotype turned up a few times. The chain carries TRBV11-2 and TRBJ1-2; D is unresolved. CDR1 is SGHAT, CDR2 FQNNGV, per germline. The germline V and J ends were trimmed by 1 base and 4 bases, with 7 bases remaining between them. CDR3 length equals 13 residues. The CDR3 DNA follows: TGTGCCAGCAGCTTAGTCGGGGTCTATGGCTACACCTTC. Encoded protein: CASSLVGVYGYTF.

This clonotype was detected ten times or more. The CDR3 DNA is TGTGCCAGCAGCTTCTCCCGACAGGCCTACGAGCAGTACTTC. Residues: CASSFSRQAYEQYF. The V call is TRBV5-6, the J call TRBJ2-7; D might be TRBD1 (6 bases). V lost 2 bases and J 2 bases, leaving 11 bases between the germline ends. Germline loops: CDR1 SGHDT, CDR2 YYEEEE. This CDR3 has 14 residues.

This clonotype came up a few times. The J gene is TRBJ2-5, the V gene TRBV15; 9 positions match TRBD1. Germline V lookup: CDR1 LNHNV, CDR2 YYDKDF (reference sequence). After removal of 4 bases from V and 5 bases from J, the junction contained 8 bases not matched to a gene. The CDR3 extends over 15 amino acids. CDR3 nucleotides: TGTGCCACCAGCACCTTAACAGGGGGCGGGGAGACCCAGTACTTC. Its protein is CATSTLTGGGETQYF.

The chain employs TRBV27 and TRBJ2-7, with TRBD1 matching over 9 bases. The CDR3 covers 15 residues. Germline V CDR1 and CDR2: MNHEY, SMNVEV (reference sequence). The ends lost 2 bases at V and 2 bases at J; junction bases unmatched: 4. CDR3 in DNA: TGTGCCAGCAGTTTAGGACAGGGGCAAGCCTACGAGCAGTACTTC. Protein product: CASSLGQGQAYEQYF.

The chain has TRBV20-1 and TRBJ2-5; D gene ambiguous. The CDR3 consists of 16 residues. In germline, CDR1 is DFQATT, CDR2 SNEGSKA (reference sequence). V was cut by 3 bases and J by 0 bases, with 17 bases left in between. For the CDR3, the DNA is TGCAGTGCTAGTAATTCCCACACGAGACACCAAGAGACCCAGTACTTC. It encodes CSASNSHTRHQETQYF.

A few counts support this clonotype. The genes are TRBV4-2 and TRBJ1-1; no clear D. The V gene lost 4 bases and the J gene lost 1 base, with 16 bases spanning the gap. Germline CDR1 reads LGHNA; CDR2 reads YNFKEQ. This CDR3 has 16 residues. The CDR3: CASSPTRLRSNTEAFF. CDR3 DNA: TGTGCCAGCAGCCCGACACGATTACGATCGAACACTGAAGCTTTCTTT.

V gene TRBV7-8 combines with J gene TRBJ2-3; D not resolved. Trimming cost V 5 bases and J 2 bases, with 11 bases left between them. The CDR3 totals 14 residues. Per germline, CDR1 SGHVS and CDR2 FQNEAQ. DNA for the CDR3: TGTGCCAGCAGCCCCTGGAAAGCCACAGATACGCAGTATTTT. Translation: CASSPWKATDTQYF.

This clonotype showed up just a few times. This chain links TRBV4-1 with TRBJ2-7; D possibly corresponds to TRBD2 (6 bases). The V and J ends lost 1 base and 1 base respectively, with 11 bases between them. CDR1 is MGHRA and CDR2 is YSYEKL in the germline V gene. The CDR3 extends over 15 amino acids. This chain's CDR3 is CASSQVSRGSYEQYF. Here the CDR3 DNA reads TGCGCCAGCAGCCAAGTGTCGCGGGGTTCCTACGAGCAGTACTTC.

This clonotype was seen a few times. The V and J genes are TRBV7-9 and TRBJ1-6, with 8 bases aligning to TRBD1. V gave up 2 bases and J gave up 9 bases; unmatched junction bases: 3. CDR3 size: 14 residues. Germline V gene lookup returns CDR1 SEHNR and CDR2 FQNEAQ (reference sequence). Written as DNA, the CDR3 is TGTGCCAGCAGCTTATCAGGGGGCGGTTCACCCCTCCACTTT. The encoded protein is CASSLSGGGSPLHF.

The chain couples TRBV25-1 to TRBJ2-3; no clear D gene. Per the germline V gene, CDR1 is MGHDK and CDR2 is SYGVNS. The CDR3 totals 15 residues. Trimming cost V 3 bases and J 0 bases, with 10 bases left between them. The DNA of the CDR3 is TGTGCCAGCAGTGAGTATACTGCTAGCACAGATACGCAGTATTTT. Its protein is CASSEYTASTDTQYF. Filled out from reference TRBV25-1 and TRBJ2-3, the complete variable domain reads EADIYQTPRYLVIGTGKKITLECSQTMGHDKMYWYQQDPGMELHLIHYSYGVNSTEKGDLSSESTVSRIRTEHFPLTLESARPSHTSQYLCASSEYTASTDTQYFGPGTRLTVL.

The chain combines TRBV2 with TRBJ2-3; a weak D match, TRBD1 (5 bases). The CDR3 runs to 15 residues. The germline V gene encodes CDR1 SNHLY and CDR2 FYNNEI. With 7 bases removed from V and 2 bases from J, the gap between germline ends came to 16 bases. The CDR3 sequence is CASTGIGDITDTQYF. The CDR3 bases are TGTGCCAGCACCGGAATAGGGGATATCACAGATACGCAGTATTTT. Full variable domain (outside the CDR3, taken from reference TRBV2 and TRBJ2-3): EPEVTQTPSHQVTQMGQEVILRCVPISNHLYFYWYRQILGQKVEFLVSFYNNEISEKSEIFDDQFSVERPDGSNFTLKIRSTKLEDSAMYFCASTGIGDITDTQYFGPGTRLTVL.

This clonotype turned up a few times. The rearrangement uses TRBV7-9 and TRBJ2-7, with D perhaps being TRBD1 or TRBD2 (5 bases each). Germline-derived CDR1 and CDR2 are SEHNR and FQNEAQ (reference sequence). The V and J ends lost 7 bases and 4 bases respectively, with 14 bases between them. This CDR3 region has 13 residues. CDR3 residues: CASKGPGGYEQYF. The CDR3 DNA sequence: TGTGCCAGCAAGGGGCCAGGCGGGTACGAGCAGTACTTC.

J is TRBJ2-5 and V is TRBV12-3 or TRBV12-4, with D possibly matching TRBD1 (6 bases). V lost 6 bases to trimming and J lost 2 bases, with 13 bases between them. This CDR3 has 14 residues. This chain's CDR3 is CASSSTGSQETQYF. Here the CDR3 DNA reads TGTGCCAGCAGCTCGACAGGCTCGCAAGAGACCCAGTACTTC.

On this clonotype itself: A much larger clone sits a single nucleotide away, making a read error possible. This chain joins TRBV7-6 and TRBJ2-3; D perhaps matches TRBD1 (5 bases). CDR3 length: 15 residues. Germline CDR1 and CDR2: SGHVS and FNYEAQ. The CDR3 loop reads CASSIAGSSTDTQYF. CDR3 DNA: TGTGCCAGCAGCATAGCAGGGTCCAGCACAGATACGCAGTATTTT.

In this sample, this clonotype turned up many times. Germline and junction disagree at one end, which may indicate a read error. This chain uses TRBV29-1 with TRBJ2-1; D remains unclear. Germline CDR1 reads SQVTM; CDR2 reads ANQGSEA. This CDR3 is 14 amino acids long. CDR3 residues: CSVDAHASNNEQFF. The CDR3 DNA reads TGCAGCGTTGACGCCCATGCCTCCAACAATGAGCAGTTCTTC.

A few counts support this clonotype. The CDR3 is CASNLAGEETQYF. The DNA of the CDR3 is TGTGCCAGCAACCTAGCGGGGGAAGAGACCCAGTACTTC. V usage is TRBV6-2 or TRBV6-3 and J usage is TRBJ2-5; 10 nucleotides align to TRBD2. V was pared by 7 bases and J by 3 bases, with 2 bases of the junction left unmatched. Germline values: CDR1 MNHEY, CDR2 SVGEGT. The CDR3 extends over 13 amino acids.

This clonotype has more than one count but fewer than ten. V is TRBV7-6 and J is TRBJ2-3; D is ambiguous. Trimming shortened V by 1 base and J by 4 bases, and 6 bases separated the two germline ends. Germline V gene data show CDR1 as SGHVS and CDR2 as FNYEAQ. CDR3 length: 13 amino acids. The CDR3 sequence: CASSLEIPDTQYF. The CDR3 DNA sequence: TGTGCCAGCAGCTTAGAGATCCCAGATACGCAGTATTTT. Full variable domain (missing parts from reference TRBV7-6 and TRBJ2-3): GAGVSQSPRYKVTKRGQDVALRCDPISGHVSLYWYRQALGQGPEFLTYFNYEAQQDKSGLPNDRFSAERPEGSISTLTIQRTEQRDSAMYRCASSLEIPDTQYFGPGTRLTVL.